This T cell receptor beta chain appears in the sequencing data of a study of T-cell reconstitution after alpha-beta-depleted transplantation in children. Preparation of the TCRbeta library involved a method that used unique molecular identifiers. TCRdb reprocessed the PCR reads via MiXCR and lists one record per CDR3 protein. The sample holds hundreds of thousands of distinct CDR3 sequences, roughly 15% seen once. The CDR3 sequence is 15 residues long. V lost 7 bases to trimming and J lost 8 bases, with 20 bases between them. Germline V gene data show CDR1 as LNHNV and CDR2 as YYDKDF (reference sequence).

The sequencing used PBMCs from the stem cell graft donor, collected from the stem cell graft. The genes are TRBV15 and TRBJ1-4; weak D call: TRBD1 (6 bases). This receptor was identified in a human donor who donated a stem cell graft to a child with acute myeloid leukemia. The CDR3 DNA sequence: TGTGCCACCACGCGAAGGGGGGGAGGCGGAGAAAAACTGTTTTTT. It yields the protein CATTRRGGGGEKLFF.